Sequencing of this T cell receptor beta chain was carried out in a study of vaccination effects on CD4 cells after COVID-19. Concerning this clone: The target antigen is unknown.

Germline loops: CDR1 ENHRY, CDR2 SYGVKD. Unmatched junction bases numbered 5, after V lost 6 bases and J lost 1 base. The CDR3 is 14 residues long. General study results and limits: Convalescent patients were scarce in the study, and it lacked early post-infection timepoints.

Viral peptide pools were used in the ViraFEST assay to expand antigen-specific CD4+ T cells, and sequencing came afterward. The culture ran for roughly ten days before CD4+ T cells were isolated. Participants got two doses of BNT162b2 or mRNA-1273 vaccine. Supplemented with roughly 9.6 IU/ml IL-2 and 10 ug/ml peptides, roughly 2 million PBMC per well were kept in culture. Replacing half the medium with IL-2 medium was done on days 3 and 7. The assay was immunoSEQ multiplex PCR, and TCRdb's table has in-frame clones only and misses some. The sample contains 9,500 to 15,000 clones, about 65% of which appear only once.

The clonotype was recovered from a human donor who received a COVID-19 vaccine. This chain joins TRBV10-3 and TRBJ1-1, with TRBD1 matching 7 bases. Sequenced material: CD4+ T cells from PBMCs cultured with SARS-CoV-2 spike peptides, taken after COVID-19 vaccination. CDR3 region: CAISAGDRNTEAFF. The CDR3 coding sequence is TGTGCCATCAGCGCTGGGGACAGGAACACTGAAGCTTTCTTT.